The 25 T cell receptor beta chains below come from one sample, sequenced in a study of Tregs in tolerant kidney transplant recipients. The assay was immunoSEQ multiplex PCR, and TCRdb's table has in-frame clones only and misses some. The data show about 110,000 clones, about 90% seen once. Here the sequenced sample was CD4+ T cells from blood, taken before the transplant. Receptor source: a human donor who received a combined kidney and bone marrow transplant.

The V gene is TRBV11-3, the J gene TRBJ2-3, with 8 bases lining up with TRBD2. The CDR3 sequence is 16 residues long. Germline CDR1 and CDR2: SGHNT and YENEEA. The junction had 7 bases not matched to a gene; V was cut back by 1 base and J by 4 bases. This CDR3 reads CASSLGGAGEADTQYF. The CDR3 bases are TGTGCCAGCAGCTTAGGGGGAGCGGGAGAGGCAGATACGCAGTATTTT.

The genes are TRBV30 and TRBJ2-1, with 12 bases aligning to TRBD2. Germline V gives CDR1 GTSNPN, CDR2 SVGIG (reference sequence). V gave up 0 bases and J gave up 8 bases; unmatched junction bases: 8. This CDR3 comprises 16 residues. The CDR3 coding sequence is TGTGCCTGGAGTGTGGGACTAGCGGGTGGGAGGGATGAGCAGTTCTTC. It is translated as CAWSVGLAGGRDEQFF.

The chain joins TRBV6-5 to TRBJ1-2, with TRBD1 identical over 11 bases. The J segment lost 5 bases and the V segment lost 6 bases, leaving 8 bases of the junction unmatched. The germline CDR1 and CDR2 sequences are MNHEY and SVGAGI. CDR3 size: 15 residues. The CDR3 sequence is CASSRGQGAGYGYTF. CDR3 DNA sequence: TGTGCCAGCAGCCGTGGACAGGGGGCAGGGTATGGCTACACCTTC.

This chain connects TRBV18 to TRBJ1-2; TRBD1 is a possible D gene (6 bases). The CDR3 runs 15 residues. V lost 1 base and J lost 1, with 10 bases in between. Germline V CDR1 and CDR2: KGHSH, LQKENI. CDR3 loop: CASSPRQDFNYGYTF. CDR3 in DNA: TGTGCCAGCTCACCACGACAGGACTTTAACTATGGCTACACCTTC.

The chain joins TRBV5-1 to TRBJ1-1; 10 positions match TRBD1. The CDR3 runs 14 residues. The trim removed 4 bases at V and 3 bases at J, leaving 3 bases unmatched. In germline, CDR1 is SGHRS, CDR2 YFSETQ. The CDR3: CASSPGQGYTEAFF. Here the CDR3 DNA reads TGCGCCAGCAGCCCGGGACAGGGGTACACTGAAGCTTTCTTT.

The table lists this clone with a few counts. Here the CDR3 DNA reads TGCGCCAGCAGCTCAGTGTTTGGTCAGGGCAACGAGCAGTACTTC. It yields the protein CASSSVFGQGNEQYF. V is TRBV5-1 and J is TRBJ2-7, with D maybe TRBD1 (5 bases). Trimming stripped 3 bases from V and 5 bases from J, with 18 bases between. The CDR3 has 15 residues. Germline V gives CDR1 SGHRS, CDR2 YFSETQ. The whole variable domain, remainder taken from reference TRBV5-1 and TRBJ2-7, is KAGVTQTPRYLIKTRGQQVTLSCSPISGHRSVSWYQQTPGQGLQFLFEYFSETQRNKGNFPGRFSGRQFSNSRSEMNVSTLELGDSALYLCASSSVFGQGNEQYFGPGTRLTVT.

V is TRBV7-9 and J is TRBJ1-2, with 8 bases identical to TRBD1. The germline V gene encodes CDR1 SEHNR and CDR2 FQNEAQ (reference sequence). This CDR3 is 13 amino acids long. V shed 5 bases, J shed 3 bases, and the junction held 2 bases outside the gene matches. Here the CDR3 reads CASSQDRDYGYTF. DNA of the CDR3: TGTGCCAGCAGCCAGGACAGGGACTATGGCTACACCTTC.

This clone came up once. The J gene is TRBJ2-7, the V gene TRBV5-5; TRBD2 is a possible D gene (6 bases). Trimming cost V 2 bases and J 5 bases, with 14 bases left between them. The CDR3 extends over 14 amino acids. Germline-derived CDR1 and CDR2 are SGHKS and YYEKEE (reference sequence). CDR3 sequence: CASSFGEDRNEQYF. DNA of the CDR3: TGTGCCAGCAGCTTTGGGGAGGATCGCAACGAGCAGTACTTC. The whole variable domain, remainder taken from reference TRBV5-5 and TRBJ2-7, is DAGVTQSPTHLIKTRGQQVTLRCSPISGHKSVSWYQQVLGQGPQFIFQYYEKEERGRGNFPDRFSARQFPNYSSELNVNALLLGDSALYLCASSFGEDRNEQYFGPGTRLTVT.

The chain combines TRBV2 with TRBJ1-5; no clear D gene. The CDR3 has 12 amino acids. Germline loops: CDR1 SNHLY, CDR2 FYNNEI. Trimming removed 8 bases at V and 4 bases at J, with 9 bases between. CDR3 nucleotide sequence: TGTGCCAGCGGACGGGGTAATCAGCCCCAGCATTTT. It encodes CASGRGNQPQHF. Combining the CDR3 with reference TRBV2 and TRBJ1-5 gives the whole variable domain EPEVTQTPSHQVTQMGQEVILRCVPISNHLYFYWYRQILGQKVEFLVSFYNNEISEKSEIFDDQFSVERPDGSNFTLKIRSTKLEDSAMYFCASGRGNQPQHFGDGTRLSIL.

The V and J genes are TRBV5-1 and TRBJ2-7; 8 nucleotides line up with TRBD1. This CDR3 contains 14 residues. The germline CDR1 and CDR2 sequences are SGHRS and YFSETQ. The J segment lost 3 bases and the V segment lost 8 bases, leaving 10 bases of the junction unmatched. This CDR3 reads CARVTGAPIYEQYF. As DNA, the CDR3 is TGCGCCAGAGTGACAGGGGCCCCTATCTACGAGCAGTACTTC.

The gene calls are TRBV7-2 and TRBJ2-7; 8 nucleotides line up with TRBD2. Unmatched junction bases numbered 6, after V lost 5 bases and J lost 3 bases. The CDR3 has 14 residues. Germline CDR1 and CDR2: SGHTA and FQGNSA. The CDR3 reads CASSPAGASYEQYF. CDR3 nucleotides: TGTGCCAGCAGCCCAGCGGGAGCCAGCTACGAGCAGTACTTC.

This clone has more than one count but fewer than ten. The chain employs TRBV5-1 and TRBJ2-3; TRBD2 aligns across 12 bases. The CDR3 is made up of 13 amino acids. V lost 4 bases and J lost 11; bases outside the gene matches: 5. Per germline, CDR1 SGHRS and CDR2 YFSETQ. CDR3 in amino acids: CASSNGLAGRQYF. The CDR3 bases are TGCGCCAGCAGCAACGGACTAGCGGGGCGGCAGTATTTT. Drawing the rest from reference TRBV5-1 and TRBJ2-3, the complete variable domain is KAGVTQTPRYLIKTRGQQVTLSCSPISGHRSVSWYQQTPGQGLQFLFEYFSETQRNKGNFPGRFSGRQFSNSRSEMNVSTLELGDSALYLCASSNGLAGRQYFGPGTRLTVL.

The V call is TRBV5-1, the J call TRBJ1-4; 7 bases align to TRBD1. The CDR3 totals 15 residues. J gave up 3 bases and V 0 bases, and 2 bases lay outside the gene matches. Germline-derived CDR1 and CDR2 are SGHRS and YFSETQ. This CDR3 is CASSLAGTANEKLFF. CDR3 nucleotide sequence: TGCGCCAGCAGCTTGGCCGGGACAGCTAATGAAAAACTGTTTTTT.

This rearrangement joins TRBV15 to TRBJ1-5, with TRBD1 as a possible D gene (5 bases). V lost 5 bases, J lost 0 bases, and 8 bases lay in between. The CDR3 consists of 14 residues. The V gene's germline CDR1 is LNHNV and CDR2 YYDKDF (reference sequence). CDR3 coding DNA: TGTGCCACCAGCGGTCAGGGTAGCAATCAGCCCCAGCATTTT. The encoded protein is CATSGQGSNQPQHF.

This rearrangement joins TRBV5-3 to TRBJ2-7; no firm D call. TRBV5-3 falls under the ORF class, with uncertain function. V was clipped by 2 bases and J by 0 bases, with 15 bases between them. This CDR3 is 16 amino acids long. The CDR3 is CARSFPETQPSYEQYF. The CDR3 DNA sequence: TGTGCCAGAAGCTTCCCGGAGACCCAGCCCTCCTACGAGCAGTACTTC.

The CDR3 loop reads CASSFPGEKLFF. CDR3 in DNA: TGTGCCAGCAGCTTCCCGGGTGAAAAACTGTTTTTT. The rearrangement uses TRBV5-4 and TRBJ1-4; no clear D gene. The length of the CDR3 is 12 residues. The germline V and J ends were trimmed by 2 bases and 7 bases, with 6 bases remaining between them. Germline CDR1 and CDR2: SGHNT and YYREEE (reference sequence).

The chain combines TRBV7-2 with TRBJ1-3; 8 bases agree with TRBD1. The trim removed 1 base at V and 2 bases at J, leaving 4 bases unmatched. The germline CDR1 and CDR2 sequences are SGHTA and FQGNSA. There are 16 residues in the CDR3. The CDR3 nucleotides read TGTGCCAGCAGCTTAGTAGCCAGGGGGCCTGGAAACACCATATATTTT. Residues: CASSLVARGPGNTIYF.

The J gene is TRBJ2-1, the V gene TRBV5-1; no definite D call. Germline CDR1 is SGHRS and CDR2 is YFSETQ. The CDR3 is 13 amino acids. V shed 1 base and J shed 4 bases, with 6 bases lying between them. The CDR3 coding sequence is TGCGCCAGCAGCTTGACGGAGTACAATGAGCAGTTCTTC. Protein product: CASSLTEYNEQFF.

The chain has TRBV28 and TRBJ2-1, with 10 bases identical to TRBD1. With 6 bases clipped from V and 4 bases from J, the junction kept 6 bases outside the gene matches. This CDR3 comprises 15 residues. Germline V gene data show CDR1 as MDHEN and CDR2 as SYDVKM. CDR3 in DNA: TGTGCCAGCAGACTCGGGACAGGGGCATACAATGAGCAGTTCTTC. This gives the protein CASRLGTGAYNEQFF.

The rearrangement joins TRBV5-1 to TRBJ1-2, with D perhaps TRBD1 (6 bases). CDR3 length: 14 amino acids. V was cut by 1 base and J by 5 bases, with 12 bases left in between. Germline V gives CDR1 SGHRS, CDR2 YFSETQ. CDR3 sequence reads: CASSLRQGRYGYTF. The CDR3 DNA is TGCGCCAGCAGCTTGCGGCAGGGGAGATATGGCTACACCTTC. Full variable domain (outside the CDR3, taken from reference TRBV5-1 and TRBJ1-2): KAGVTQTPRYLIKTRGQQVTLSCSPISGHRSVSWYQQTPGQGLQFLFEYFSETQRNKGNFPGRFSGRQFSNSRSEMNVSTLELGDSALYLCASSLRQGRYGYTFGSGTRLTVV.

The J gene is TRBJ1-4, the V gene TRBV5-1; possibly TRBD1 for D (6 bases). CDR3 length equals 15 residues. From germline, CDR1 is SGHRS and CDR2 YFSETQ. The V gene lost 4 bases and the J gene lost 2 bases, with 12 bases spanning the gap. The CDR3 DNA sequence: TGCGCCAGCAGCGCCCACAGGGAGACTAATGAAAAACTGTTTTTT. This codes for CASSAHRETNEKLFF.

The chain has TRBV6-6 and TRBJ1-2, with D uncertain. Germline loops: CDR1 MNHNY, CDR2 SVGAGI (reference sequence). The CDR3 consists of 13 residues. V was pared by 5 bases and J by 4 bases, with 11 bases between. The CDR3 reads CASSPTEGYGYTF. The CDR3 bases are TGTGCCAGCAGTCCGACGGAGGGCTATGGCTACACCTTC.

The V and J genes are TRBV9 and TRBJ2-2, with no clear D. The V end was cut by 5 bases, the J end by 0 bases, with 8 bases between. CDR1 and CDR2 (germline): SGDLS, YYNGEE. The length of the CDR3 is 14 residues. This chain's CDR3 is CASSIAPNTGELFF. The CDR3 DNA follows: TGTGCCAGCAGTATAGCTCCGAACACCGGGGAGCTGTTTTTT.

This chain uses TRBV9 with TRBJ2-5; weak D call: TRBD2 (5 bases). There are 15 residues in the CDR3. V was trimmed by 4 bases and J by 4 bases, leaving 17 bases between them. Germline-derived CDR1 and CDR2 are SGDLS and YYNGEE. The CDR3 region is CASSLGSGVPETQYF. CDR3 coding DNA: TGTGCCAGCAGCCTCGGATCCGGGGTCCCAGAGACCCAGTACTTC.

V and J are TRBV7-2 and TRBJ1-5; the D gene is possibly TRBD1 (5 bases). V lost 1 base and J lost 2, with 9 bases in between. Germline CDR1 is SGHTA and CDR2 is FQGNSA. The CDR3 is 15 residues long. The CDR3, as DNA: TGTGCCAGCAGCTTAGGGAGGGGAGGCAATCAGCCCCAGCATTTT. It is translated as CASSLGRGGNQPQHF. Full variable domain (rest looked up from reference TRBV7-2 and TRBJ1-5): GAGVSQSPSNKVTEKGKDVELRCDPISGHTALYWYRQSLGQGLEFLIYFQGNSAPDKSGLPSDRFSAERTGGSVSTLTIQRTQQEDSAVYLCASSLGRGGNQPQHFGDGTRLSIL.